A selection of T cell receptor beta chains follows, all from one sample in a study of long-term antiretroviral therapy in people with HIV. Repertoires were generated with immunoSEQ multiplex PCR, while TCRdb's copy carries only in-frame clones and drops some. The repertoire consists of tens of thousands of clones, with about 95% occurring once and the leading ten covering roughly 8%. The input for sequencing was unsorted PBMCs, taken roughly 6.3 years after starting antiretroviral therapy. The receptors originated from a man aged 25 to 40 with HIV. The CDR3 runs from the conserved cysteine through the conserved F or W. The order of the fields is CDR3 protein, CDR3 DNA, D gene, V gene, J gene, clone size. D genes are given only for firm matches. Only some rows state a clone size, as once, few, many or a class for expanded clones.

cdr3_aa: CANPRSCPSGQYF; cdr3_nt: TGTGCCAACCCTCGGTCGTGTCCAAGCGGCCAGTACTTC; d_call: .; v_call: TRBV12-5; j_call: TRBJ2-7; clone_size: .
cdr3_aa: CASRETGGRTEAFF; cdr3_nt: TGTGCCAGCAGAGAGACAGGGGGCCGGACTGAAGCTTTCTTT; d_call: TRBD1; v_call: TRBV2; j_call: TRBJ1-1; clone_size: .
cdr3_aa: CASSFRGPNTIYF; cdr3_nt: TGTGCCAGCAGCTTTCGAGGCCCAAACACCATATATTTT; d_call: .; v_call: TRBV7-9; j_call: TRBJ1-3; clone_size: .
cdr3_aa: CASSHLGWADPPDTQYF; cdr3_nt: TGTGCCAGCAGCCATCTTGGATGGGCTGATCCCCCGGATACGCAGTATTTT; d_call: .; v_call: TRBV7-9; j_call: TRBJ2-3; clone_size: once
cdr3_aa: CASSHREGEAFF; cdr3_nt: TGTGCCAGCAGCCACCGGGAAGGTGAAGCTTTCTTT; d_call: .; v_call: TRBV4-2; j_call: TRBJ1-1; clone_size: .
cdr3_aa: CASSDSPHGELFF; cdr3_nt: TGTGCCAGCAGTGACTCTCCCCACGGGGAGCTGTTTTTT; d_call: .; v_call: TRBV6-4; j_call: TRBJ2-2; clone_size: .
cdr3_aa: CASSKAWTNGVGEAFF; cdr3_nt: TGTGCCAGCAGCAAAGCGTGGACGAACGGTGTCGGTGAAGCTTTCTTT; d_call: .; v_call: TRBV21-1; j_call: TRBJ1-1; clone_size: .
cdr3_aa: CASSPTVNTEAFF; cdr3_nt: TGTGCCAGCAGCCCGACAGTGAACACTGAAGCTTTCTTT; d_call: .; v_call: TRBV11-3; j_call: TRBJ1-1; clone_size: once
cdr3_aa: CASSLWGRTLNTEAFF; cdr3_nt: TGTGCCAGCAGCTTGTGGGGCAGGACCTTGAACACTGAAGCTTTCTTT; d_call: .; v_call: TRBV5-6; j_call: TRBJ1-1; clone_size: .
cdr3_aa: CASSRDKGNTEAFF; cdr3_nt: TGCGCCAGCTCGCGGGACAAAGGAAACACTGAAGCTTTCTTT; d_call: .; v_call: TRBV10-1; j_call: TRBJ1-1; clone_size: .
cdr3_aa: CASSHASNIGSGQYF; cdr3_nt: TGTGCCAGCAGCCATGCCTCCAATATCGGGAGCGGGCAGTACTTC; d_call: .; v_call: TRBV14; j_call: TRBJ2-7; clone_size: once
cdr3_aa: CASSVGAPTDTQYF; cdr3_nt: TGTGCCAGCAGCGTAGGGGCCCCCACAGATACGCAGTATTTT; d_call: .; v_call: TRBV9; j_call: TRBJ2-3; clone_size: .
cdr3_aa: CATSRDKVIDTIYF; cdr3_nt: TGTGCCACCAGCAGAGACAAAGTAATAGACACCATATATTTT; d_call: .; v_call: TRBV15; j_call: TRBJ1-3; clone_size: .
cdr3_aa: CAWRSWRGYNEQFF; cdr3_nt: TGTGCCTGGCGGTCCTGGAGGGGGTACAATGAGCAGTTCTTC; d_call: .; v_call: TRBV30; j_call: TRBJ2-1; clone_size: .
cdr3_aa: CASNPNAGGGISPLHF; cdr3_nt: TGTGCCAGCAATCCTAATGCTGGCGGGGGCATATCACCCCTCCACTTT; d_call: .; v_call: TRBV6-6; j_call: TRBJ1-6; clone_size: .
cdr3_aa: CASSIGWGGNQPQHF; cdr3_nt: TGTGCCAGTAGTATAGGGTGGGGCGGCAATCAGCCCCAGCATTTT; d_call: .; v_call: TRBV19; j_call: TRBJ1-5; clone_size: .
cdr3_aa: CSVDRGAYGYTF; cdr3_nt: TGCAGCGTTGACAGGGGGGCCTATGGCTACACCTTC; d_call: TRBD1; v_call: TRBV29-1; j_call: TRBJ1-2; clone_size: .
cdr3_aa: CASSARVAGGPDTQYF; cdr3_nt: TGTGCCAGCAGCGCCCGGGTCGCCGGTGGTCCAGATACGCAGTATTTT; d_call: .; v_call: TRBV9; j_call: TRBJ2-3; clone_size: few
cdr3_aa: CASSLDSPDHNSPLHF; cdr3_nt: TGTGCCAGCAGTCTGGACTCCCCGGACCATAATTCACCCCTCCACTTT; d_call: .; v_call: TRBV2; j_call: TRBJ1-6; clone_size: .
cdr3_aa: CASSPGGTSNYGYTF; cdr3_nt: TGCGCCAGCAGCCCAGGGGGAACTTCTAACTATGGCTACACCTTC; d_call: TRBD1; v_call: TRBV5-1; j_call: TRBJ1-2; clone_size: .
cdr3_aa: CASSLGLGEYQETQYF; cdr3_nt: TGTGCCAGCAGTTTAGGGCTAGGCGAATACCAAGAGACCCAGTACTTC; d_call: .; v_call: TRBV28; j_call: TRBJ2-5; clone_size: .
cdr3_aa: CASQPLWTPGNEQFF; cdr3_nt: TGTGCCAGCCAGCCCCTCTGGACTCCGGGGAATGAGCAGTTCTTC; d_call: .; v_call: TRBV27; j_call: TRBJ2-1; clone_size: .
cdr3_aa: CASSFWQGDYEQYF; cdr3_nt: TGTGCCAGCAGCTTCTGGCAGGGGGATTACGAGCAGTACTTC; d_call: TRBD1; v_call: TRBV5-6; j_call: TRBJ2-7; clone_size: .
cdr3_aa: CASSQSGGRGNEKLFF; cdr3_nt: TGCGCCAGCAGCCAATCAGGGGGCAGGGGTAATGAAAAACTGTTTTTT; d_call: TRBD1; v_call: TRBV4-1; j_call: TRBJ1-4; clone_size: .
cdr3_aa: CASRQQGNTYNEQFF; cdr3_nt: TGTGCCAGCAGACAACAGGGGAATACCTACAATGAGCAGTTCTTC; d_call: TRBD1; v_call: TRBV5-4; j_call: TRBJ2-1; clone_size: .
cdr3_aa: CASSQVGTTDTQYF; cdr3_nt: TGCGCCAGCAGCCAAGTCGGGACTACAGATACGCAGTATTTT; d_call: .; v_call: TRBV4-1; j_call: TRBJ2-3; clone_size: .
cdr3_aa: CASSFDPTITDTQYF; cdr3_nt: TGTGCCAGCAGTTTCGACCCAACGATCACAGATACGCAGTATTTT; d_call: .; v_call: TRBV6-5; j_call: TRBJ2-3; clone_size: .
cdr3_aa: CASSLSDWGLREWDTEAFF; cdr3_nt: TGTGCCAGCAGCTTGTCCGACTGGGGGCTCCGCGAGTGGGACACTGAAGCTTTCTTT; d_call: .; v_call: TRBV7-9; j_call: TRBJ1-1; clone_size: once
cdr3_aa: CASSLGDRARYEQYF; cdr3_nt: TGTGCCAGCAGCTTAGGGGACAGGGCGCGCTACGAGCAGTACTTC; d_call: TRBD1; v_call: TRBV7-9; j_call: TRBJ2-7; clone_size: .
cdr3_aa: CASSTRLAGDTDTQYF; cdr3_nt: TGTGCCAGCAGTACCCGACTAGCGGGGGACACAGATACGCAGTATTTT; d_call: TRBD2; v_call: TRBV27; j_call: TRBJ2-3; clone_size: once
cdr3_aa: CASSYSRVGNYGYTF; cdr3_nt: TGTGCCAGCAGTTACTCTCGGGTGGGGAACTATGGCTACACCTTC; d_call: .; v_call: TRBV6-5; j_call: TRBJ1-2; clone_size: .
cdr3_aa: CAWHGTSGRPQETQYF; cdr3_nt: TGTGCCTGGCACGGGACTAGCGGGAGACCCCAAGAGACCCAGTACTTC; d_call: TRBD2; v_call: TRBV30; j_call: TRBJ2-5; clone_size: .
cdr3_aa: CASSRQIISGNTIYF; cdr3_nt: TGTGCCAGCAGCCGCCAGATAATCTCTGGAAACACCATATATTTT; d_call: .; v_call: TRBV11-2; j_call: TRBJ1-3; clone_size: .
cdr3_aa: CAWMEVTYNEQFF; cdr3_nt: TGTGCCTGGATGGAGGTCACCTACAATGAGCAGTTCTTC; d_call: .; v_call: TRBV30; j_call: TRBJ2-1; clone_size: .
cdr3_aa: CASRQTGDIYNEQFF; cdr3_nt: TGTGCCAGCAGACAAACAGGGGACATTTACAATGAGCAGTTCTTC; d_call: TRBD1; v_call: TRBV11-2; j_call: TRBJ2-1; clone_size: .
cdr3_aa: CASSWTGTYEQYF; cdr3_nt: TGTGCCAGCAGCTGGACAGGGACCTACGAGCAGTACTTC; d_call: TRBD1; v_call: TRBV5-6; j_call: TRBJ2-7; clone_size: .
cdr3_aa: CASSEALAGWGEKLFF; cdr3_nt: TGTGCCAGCAGTGAAGCGCTTGCGGGATGGGGTGAAAAACTGTTTTTT; d_call: .; v_call: TRBV6-1; j_call: TRBJ1-4; clone_size: .
cdr3_aa: CATSGPRDRGRSYTF; cdr3_nt: TGTGCCACCAGCGGACCCCGGGACAGGGGGCGCTCGTACACCTTC; d_call: TRBD1; v_call: TRBV15; j_call: TRBJ1-2; clone_size: once
cdr3_aa: CASSLGLAGEKLFF; cdr3_nt: TGTGCCAGCAGCTTGGGCCTGGCGGGTGAAAAACTGTTTTTT; d_call: .; v_call: TRBV5-8; j_call: TRBJ1-4; clone_size: .
cdr3_aa: CATSKRETSKGYEQYF; cdr3_nt: TGTGCCACCAGCAAAAGGGAGACTAGTAAAGGTTACGAGCAGTACTTC; d_call: .; v_call: TRBV15; j_call: TRBJ2-7; clone_size: .
cdr3_aa: CASSALRQNTEAFF; cdr3_nt: TGTGCCAGCAGTGCATTGAGACAGAACACTGAAGCTTTCTTT; d_call: .; v_call: TRBV2; j_call: TRBJ1-1; clone_size: .
cdr3_aa: CASSQSGVVAGELFF; cdr3_nt: TGTGCCAGCAGTCAAAGCGGGGTTGTAGCCGGGGAGCTGTTTTTT; d_call: TRBD2; v_call: TRBV6-4; j_call: TRBJ2-2; clone_size: .
cdr3_aa: CASSLEAGTDTQYF; cdr3_nt: TGTGCCAGCAGCTTAGAGGCCGGCACAGATACGCAGTATTTT; d_call: .; v_call: TRBV7-8; j_call: TRBJ2-3; clone_size: .
cdr3_aa: CASSSYFRGSYGYTF; cdr3_nt: TGTGCCAGCAGTTCCTACTTCCGGGGCAGCTATGGCTACACCTTC; d_call: .; v_call: TRBV6-5; j_call: TRBJ1-2; clone_size: .
cdr3_aa: CASSFGGLNYGYTF; cdr3_nt: TGTGCCAGCAGCTTCGGGGGCCTTAACTATGGCTACACCTTC; d_call: .; v_call: TRBV5-6; j_call: TRBJ1-2; clone_size: .
cdr3_aa: CASSQDSMNTEAFF; cdr3_nt: TGCGCCAGCAGCCAAGACAGCATGAACACTGAAGCTTTCTTT; d_call: .; v_call: TRBV4-1; j_call: TRBJ1-1; clone_size: .
cdr3_aa: CASSFLQGAYEQYF; cdr3_nt: TGTGCCAGCAGCTTTTTACAGGGGGCATACGAGCAGTACTTC; d_call: TRBD1; v_call: TRBV5-6; j_call: TRBJ2-7; clone_size: .
cdr3_aa: CASSFGSDPATDTQYF; cdr3_nt: TGTGCCAGCAGTTTTGGCAGCGATCCTGCCACAGATACGCAGTATTTT; d_call: .; v_call: TRBV4-2; j_call: TRBJ2-3; clone_size: once
cdr3_aa: CASSSQVGSGELFF; cdr3_nt: TGTGCCAGCAGCTCTCAAGTGGGATCCGGGGAGCTGTTTTTT; d_call: .; v_call: TRBV7-2; j_call: TRBJ2-2; clone_size: .
cdr3_aa: CASTLGTISNYGYTF; cdr3_nt: TGTGCCAGTACCCTGGGGACAATTTCTAACTATGGCTACACCTTC; d_call: .; v_call: TRBV11-2; j_call: TRBJ1-2; clone_size: .
cdr3_aa: CASSFASGLAGEQYF; cdr3_nt: TGTGCCAGCAGTTTCGCTTCGGGACTAGCGGGCGAGCAGTACTTC; d_call: TRBD2; v_call: TRBV28; j_call: TRBJ2-7; clone_size: .
cdr3_aa: CASSIRLGFEKLFF; cdr3_nt: TGTGCCAGTAGTATAAGATTGGGATTTGAAAAACTGTTTTTT; d_call: .; v_call: TRBV19; j_call: TRBJ1-4; clone_size: .
cdr3_aa: CASAGEVGKLFF; cdr3_nt: TGTGCCAGCGCAGGGGAGGTGGGAAAACTGTTTTTT; d_call: .; v_call: TRBV6-6; j_call: TRBJ1-4; clone_size: once